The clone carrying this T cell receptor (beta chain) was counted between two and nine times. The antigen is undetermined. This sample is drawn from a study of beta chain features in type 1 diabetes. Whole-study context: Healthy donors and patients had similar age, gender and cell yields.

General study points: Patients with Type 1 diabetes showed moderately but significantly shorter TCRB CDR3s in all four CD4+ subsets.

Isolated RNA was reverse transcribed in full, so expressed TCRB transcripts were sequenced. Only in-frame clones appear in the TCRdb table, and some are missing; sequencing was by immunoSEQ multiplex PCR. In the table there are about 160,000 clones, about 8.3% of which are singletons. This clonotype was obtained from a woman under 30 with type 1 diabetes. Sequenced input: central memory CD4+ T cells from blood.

The CDR3 protein is CASSLGSADSTDTQYF. The CDR3 nucleotides are TGTGCCAGCAGCTTAGGTTCTGCGGATAGCACAGATACGCAGTATTTT. V usage is TRBV11-3 and J usage is TRBJ2-3; D ambiguous. The CDR3 length is 16 residues. Trimming cost V 1 base and J 0 bases, with 11 bases left between them. CDR1 and CDR2 from the germline V gene are SGHNT and YENEEA.